This T cell receptor beta chain was sequenced for a study of human T cells and chemical hapten exposure. Whole-study context: Readings were taken at 6 days from patch tests that had applied 0.01% DPC to the upper back.

TCRdb used MiXCR to reprocess the RACE reads, holding one entry per CDR3 protein. The table records over 300,000 distinct CDR3 sequences, approximately 5% of them present only once. Regarding time point: pre-sensitization, week 0. Treatment of the sample: therapeutic diphenylcyclopropenone sensitization with weekly scalp DPC. Ahead of each patch test application, blood was drawn. Unfractionated whole blood was the source from which total RNA was extracted. The table lists this clonotype with a few counts. The sequencing here drew on whole blood, taken in connection with sensitization to the hapten diphenylcyclopropenone (DPC). This TCR was recovered from a woman aged 45-60 years with alopecia areata. Some clones in this sample may be carry-over from other donors' samples.

The CDR3, as DNA: TGCGCCAGCAGCTTACACGGGACAGGGGTAAAGACTGAAGCTTTCTTT. It translates to CASSLHGTGVKTEAFF. The chain is built from TRBV5-1 and TRBJ1-1; TRBD1 agrees at 10 bases. The junction had 9 bases not matched to a gene; V was cut back by 2 bases and J by 5 bases. The CDR3 covers 16 residues. The V gene's germline CDR1 is SGHRS and CDR2 YFSETQ.